A single sample is the source of the 26 T cell receptor beta chains below, sequenced in a study of T cell repertoires in cytomegalovirus infection. TCRdb re-derived calls from the reads in MiXCR, one entry per CDR3 protein. The table lists some 920,000 distinct CDR3 sequences, less than 35% of them singletons. No antigen has been assigned to these receptors. Specimen: cultured CD8+ T cells from PBMCs, collected from culture after CMV antigen stimulation. These receptors were obtained from a human donor in good health (CMV status not recorded). Some clones in this sample may be carry-over from other donors' samples.

The V gene is TRBV7-4, the J gene TRBJ2-3; D perhaps matches TRBD1 (6 bases). The germline V and J ends were trimmed by 4 bases and 0 bases, with 11 bases remaining between them. This CDR3 is 15 amino acids long. CDR1 is SGHVT and CDR2 is SQSDAQ in the germline V gene. The CDR3, as DNA: TGTGCCAGCAGCTGGACAGACTCTAGCACAGATACGCAGTATTTT. Translating it yields CASSWTDSSTDTQYF.

This chain uses TRBV4-3 with TRBJ2-5, with a possible D match to TRBD2 (6 bases). Per the germline V gene, CDR1 is LGHNA and CDR2 is YSLEER. This CDR3 has 16 residues. V was pared by 0 bases and J by 5 bases, with 16 bases between. The CDR3 loop is CASSQDPFGGAETQYF. The CDR3 coding sequence is TGCGCCAGCAGCCAAGACCCCTTTGGCGGGGCGGAGACCCAGTACTTC.

This clonotype was seen a handful of times. DNA of the CDR3: TGTGCCAGCAGCTTACCCGCTGACAAACCGAACACCGGGGAGCTGTTTTTT. It yields the protein CASSLPADKPNTGELFF. This chain connects TRBV7-2 to TRBJ2-2; the D is unclear. Germline V gene data show CDR1 as SGHTA and CDR2 as FQGNSA. CDR3 length equals 17 residues. Between the trimmed V and J ends, which lost 2 bases and 0 bases, there was a span of 13 bases.

The chain's CDR3 is CASGGGGPTEAFF. The CDR3 coding sequence is TGTGCCAGCGGAGGGGGGGGCCCCACTGAAGCTTTCTTT. V usage is TRBV6-6 and J usage is TRBJ1-1; possibly TRBD1 for D (6 bases). CDR1 and CDR2 from the germline V gene are MNHNY and SVGAGI (reference sequence). Trimming took 8 bases from V and 4 from J, leaving 14 bases between them. This CDR3 is built from 13 residues.

This clonotype was detected a few times. V and J are TRBV4-1 and TRBJ2-1; 7 nucleotides agree with TRBD2. Germline V gives CDR1 MGHRA, CDR2 YSYEKL. CDR3 length: 15 amino acids. V gave up 0 bases and J gave up 7 bases; unmatched junction bases: 6. The CDR3 nucleotides read TGCGCCAGCAGCCAAGAGGGGGGGACGGGGAATGAGCAGTTCTTC. Translation: CASSQEGGTGNEQFF.

The J gene is TRBJ2-3, the V gene TRBV12-3 or TRBV12-4; 9 nucleotides line up with TRBD2. This CDR3 spans 15 amino acids. V was pared by 5 bases and J by 6 bases, with 9 bases of the junction left unmatched. In DNA, the CDR3 is TGTGCCAGCAGTCCGAAGGGACTAGCATCCGATACGCAGTATTTT. Translation: CASSPKGLASDTQYF.

The table lists this clonotype with a few counts. The chain couples TRBV12-3 or TRBV12-4 to TRBJ1-2; tentatively, D is TRBD1 (5 bases). This CDR3 is built from 14 residues. Between the trimmed V and J ends, which lost 8 bases and 4 bases, there was a span of 17 bases. Here the CDR3 DNA reads TGTGCCAGCTCAAAAGACCCAGGGTCCTATGGCTACACCTTC. Protein sequence: CASSKDPGSYGYTF.

The table lists this clonotype with a few counts. The V and J genes are TRBV12-3 or TRBV12-4 and TRBJ2-2; D may be TRBD1 (6 bases). The length of the CDR3 is 15 residues. The V end was cut by 6 bases, the J end by 5 bases, with 16 bases between. The CDR3 spells CASSDYRAWTGELFF. The CDR3 DNA sequence: TGTGCCAGCAGCGACTACAGGGCTTGGACCGGGGAGCTGTTTTTT.

This clonotype was seen repeatedly, ten times or more. The chain has TRBV12-3 or TRBV12-4 and TRBJ2-7, with a possible D match to TRBD1 (6 bases). The V gene lost 1 base and the J gene lost 0 bases, with 10 bases spanning the gap. The CDR3 consists of 15 residues. The CDR3 loop is CASSLGTDYSYEQYF. The CDR3 DNA sequence: TGTGCCAGCAGTTTAGGGACAGATTACTCCTACGAGCAGTACTTC.

This clonotype has only a few counts. The V gene is TRBV10-3, the J gene TRBJ1-1; weak D call: TRBD1 (6 bases). The CDR3 runs to 14 residues. The V end was cut by 7 bases, the J end by 1 base, with 13 bases between. The germline V gene encodes CDR1 ENHRY and CDR2 SYGVKD. For the CDR3, the DNA is TGTGCCATCATGCCGGGACAACAGAACACTGAAGCTTTCTTT. Its protein is CAIMPGQQNTEAFF.

This clonotype was seen more than once but under ten times. This chain connects TRBV7-6 to TRBJ1-1; the D is unclear. Trimming cost V 5 bases and J 0 bases, with 10 bases left between them. CDR3 length equals 14 residues. Germline V gene sequence: CDR1 SGHVS, CDR2 FNYEAQ. CDR3 amino acids: CASSHVTLNTEAFF. The DNA of the CDR3 is TGTGCCAGCAGCCACGTTACCCTGAACACTGAAGCTTTCTTT.

On this clonotype itself: This CDR3 fails to terminate in the conserved phenylalanine or tryptophan, so it likely reflects a read error. This chain links TRBV24-1 with TRBJ2-3; 7 nucleotides match TRBD1. The CDR3 extends over 17 amino acids. Germline CDR1 reads KGHDR; CDR2 reads SFDVKD. CDR3 residues: CATGDPDRDPSTDTQYS. The CDR3 coding sequence is TGTGCCACCGGTGATCCAGACAGGGATCCTAGCACAGATACGCAGTATTCT.

V and J are TRBV7-9 and TRBJ2-1, with 9 positions matching TRBD1. The J segment lost 6 bases and the V segment lost 5 bases, leaving 8 bases of the junction unmatched. CDR1 SEHNR and CDR2 FQNEAQ come from the germline V gene (reference sequence). This CDR3 spans 15 amino acids. CDR3 region: CASSLGTGNLNEQFF. CDR3 nucleotides: TGTGCCAGCAGCCTCGGGACAGGGAATCTCAATGAGCAGTTCTTC.

This clonotype was counted once. CDR3 residues: CASSSGQGFGEQYV. The CDR3 nucleotides are TGTGCCAGCAGCTCGGGACAGGGTTTTGGGGAGCAGTACGTC. The chain uses TRBV5-5 and TRBJ2-7; 9 nucleotides match TRBD1. After removal of 3 bases from V and 7 bases from J, the junction contained 8 bases not matched to a gene. This CDR3 comprises 14 residues. Germline V CDR1 and CDR2: SGHKS, YYEKEE (reference sequence).

This clonotype showed up just a few times. The chain joins TRBV27 to TRBJ2-2, with D perhaps TRBD1 (6 bases). The CDR3 runs to 15 residues. The germline gives CDR1 MNHEY, CDR2 SMNVEV (reference sequence). The V gene lost 0 bases and the J gene lost 4 bases, with 9 bases spanning the gap. The DNA of the CDR3 is TGTGCCAGCAGTTTATCCAGGGGTGGCACCGGGGAGCTGTTTTTT. It is translated as CASSLSRGGTGELFF.

This clonotype was picked up many times. The chain recombines TRBV6-1 with TRBJ1-1; D is perhaps TRBD1 (5 bases). Germline V gene data show CDR1 as MNHNS and CDR2 as SASEGT. The CDR3 has 13 residues. The V and J ends lost 9 bases and 4 bases respectively, with 15 bases between them. CDR3 bases: TGTGCCAGTCCGGGACTGGGCTTCACTGAAGCTTTCTTT. Translated, it gives CASPGLGFTEAFF.

This clonotype has more than one count but fewer than ten. The chain uses TRBV7-8 and TRBJ1-2; D is unresolved. V was clipped by 1 base and J by 8 bases, with 17 bases between them. The CDR3 loop spans 15 amino acids. The V gene's germline CDR1 is SGHVS and CDR2 FQNEAQ. CDR3 in amino acids: CASSLGGGPRNGYTF. The CDR3 nucleotides are TGTGCCAGCAGCTTAGGGGGAGGCCCCCGCAACGGCTACACCTTC. Looking up the rest from reference TRBV7-8 and TRBJ1-2 gives the full variable domain: GAGVSQSPRYKVAKRGQDVALRCDPISGHVSLFWYQQALGQGPEFLTYFQNEAQLDKSGLPSDRFFAERPEGSVSTLKIQRTQQEDSAVYLCASSLGGGPRNGYTFGSGTRLTVV.

This clonotype was counted between two and nine times. This chain joins TRBV5-5 and TRBJ2-3; perhaps TRBD2 as D (7 bases). V lost 0 bases and J lost 5, with 13 bases in between. The CDR3 runs 15 residues. From germline, CDR1 is SGHKS and CDR2 YYEKEE (reference sequence). CDR3 loop: CASSLEGEGGDTQYF. CDR3 coding DNA: TGTGCCAGCAGCTTGGAGGGGGAGGGTGGAGATACGCAGTATTTT. Drawing the rest from reference TRBV5-5 and TRBJ2-3, the complete variable domain is DAGVTQSPTHLIKTRGQQVTLRCSPISGHKSVSWYQQVLGQGPQFIFQYYEKEERGRGNFPDRFSARQFPNYSSELNVNALLLGDSALYLCASSLEGEGGDTQYFGPGTRLTVL.

The chain recombines TRBV2 with TRBJ2-6, with D tentatively TRBD1 (5 bases). Germline V gives CDR1 SNHLY, CDR2 FYNNEI. Between the trimmed V and J ends, which lost 1 base and 0 bases, there was a span of 10 bases. This CDR3 region has 17 residues. The CDR3 here is CASSEETASSGANVLTF. In DNA form, the CDR3 reads TGTGCCAGCAGTGAAGAGACAGCTAGCTCTGGGGCCAACGTCCTGACTTTC.

The table lists this clonotype with many counts. The chain couples TRBV7-6 to TRBJ1-4; D remains ambiguous. The V and J ends lost 3 bases and 7 bases respectively, with 3 bases between them. Germline V gene lookup returns CDR1 SGHVS and CDR2 FNYEAQ. CDR3 length equals 11 residues. The CDR3 coding sequence is TGTGCCAGCAGCTTTAGTGAAAAACTGTTTTTT. Residues: CASSFSEKLFF.

This clonotype was recorded a few times. The chain employs TRBV6-6 and TRBJ2-5; 7 nucleotides line up with TRBD1. Trimming removed 2 bases from V and 2 bases from J; junction bases left unmatched: 5. This CDR3 comprises 15 residues. Germline CDR1 and CDR2: MNHNY and SVGAGI (reference sequence). CDR3 sequence: CASSYRQGSQETQYF. DNA for the CDR3: TGTGCCAGCAGTTACCGACAGGGCAGTCAAGAGACCCAGTACTTC.

This clonotype was picked up many times. The gene calls are TRBV7-6 and TRBJ2-1; unclear D gene. The CDR3 has 14 amino acids. Trimming cost V 5 bases and J 5 bases, with 13 bases left between them. Germline V gene sequence: CDR1 SGHVS, CDR2 FNYEAQ. The CDR3 sequence: CASSPPGRHNEQFF. In DNA, the CDR3 is TGTGCCAGCAGCCCCCCTGGCAGGCACAATGAGCAGTTCTTC.

V gene TRBV6-5 combines with J gene TRBJ1-6; D possibly corresponds to TRBD1 (5 bases). The CDR3 contains 15 residues. The germline V and J ends were trimmed by 2 bases and 9 bases, with 14 bases remaining between them. The V gene's germline CDR1 is MNHEY and CDR2 SVGAGI. The chain's CDR3 is CASSYASGGGSPLHF. In DNA, the CDR3 is TGTGCCAGCAGTTACGCATCCGGCGGGGGTTCACCCCTCCACTTT.

As DNA, the CDR3 is TGCGCCAGCAGCCACCCAGGGGATTTGGAGACCCAGTACTTC. Its protein product is CASSHPGDLETQYF. The chain carries TRBV4-1 and TRBJ2-5; maybe TRBD1 (6 bases). V dropped 3 bases and J dropped 5 bases, with 13 bases sitting between them. The CDR3 totals 14 residues. The V gene's germline CDR1 is MGHRA and CDR2 YSYEKL.

This clonotype showed up just once. The gene calls are TRBV12-3 or TRBV12-4 and TRBJ2-1, with 11 bases lining up with TRBD1. Germline trimming cut 10 bases from V and 4 bases from J; bases unmatched to any gene: 6. The CDR3 covers 14 residues. CDR3 bases: TGTGCCACGCTGGGACAGGGGGTTTACAATGAGCAGTTCTTC. It translates to CATLGQGVYNEQFF.

The chain has TRBV7-3 and TRBJ1-5; TRBD1 is a possible D gene (5 bases). V shed 5 bases and J shed 5 bases, with 19 bases lying between them. This CDR3 region has 16 residues. Germline V gene sequence: CDR1 SGHTA, CDR2 FQGTGA. Here the CDR3 DNA reads TGTGCCAGCAGCCCTGAGAAGGCAGGGTTCGATCAGCCCCAGCATTTT. Amino acid sequence: CASSPEKAGFDQPQHF. The full variable domain, completed using reference TRBV7-3 and TRBJ1-5, is GAGVSQTPSNKVTEKGKYVELRCDPISGHTALYWYRQSLGQGPEFLIYFQGTGAADDSGLPNDRFFAVRPEGSVSTLKIQRTERGDSAVYLCASSPEKAGFDQPQHFGDGTRLSIL.